In its sample, the clone carrying this TCR beta chain was seen a few times. Its antigen remains unknown. This sample is drawn from a study of response to subunit inactivated influenza vaccine. The CDR3 consists of 15 residues. Trimming removed 5 bases at V and 7 bases at J, with 20 bases between. The germline gives CDR1 MNHEY, CDR2 SVGAGI. TCRdb called the RT-PCR reads again in MiXCR, with one record for every CDR3 protein. This sample has some 300,000 distinct CDR3 sequences; 20% to 25% occur once, and the top ten carry about 9.3%. Study-wide findings and caveats: Each seasonal flu vaccination may recruit only limited new T cells, authors suggested.

The gene calls are TRBV6-5 and TRBJ1-2, with D possibly matching TRBD1 (5 bases). The sequencing here drew on PBMCs from blood, taken about 20 months after vaccination. The receptor was isolated from a man between 45 and 75 years old who received an inactivated influenza vaccine. In DNA, the CDR3 is TGTGCCAGCAGTAACCACCAGGGTTATACGAGTGGCTACACCTTC. It encodes CASSNHQGYTSGYTF.